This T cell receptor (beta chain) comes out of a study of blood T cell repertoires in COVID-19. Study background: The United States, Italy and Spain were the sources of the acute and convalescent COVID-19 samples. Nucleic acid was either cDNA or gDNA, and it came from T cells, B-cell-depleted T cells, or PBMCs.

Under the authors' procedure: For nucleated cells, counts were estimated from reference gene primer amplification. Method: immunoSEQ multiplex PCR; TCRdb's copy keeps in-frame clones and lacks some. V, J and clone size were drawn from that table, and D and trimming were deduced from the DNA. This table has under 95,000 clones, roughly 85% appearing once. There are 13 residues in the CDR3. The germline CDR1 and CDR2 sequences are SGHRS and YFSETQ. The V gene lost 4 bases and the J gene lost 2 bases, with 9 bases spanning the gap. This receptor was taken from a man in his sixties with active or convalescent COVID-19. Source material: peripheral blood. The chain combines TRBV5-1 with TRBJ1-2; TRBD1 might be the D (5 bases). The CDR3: CASSEDRNYGYTF. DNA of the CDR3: TGCGCCAGCAGCGAAGACAGAAACTATGGCTACACCTTC. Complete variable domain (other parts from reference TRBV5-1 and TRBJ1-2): KAGVTQTPRYLIKTRGQQVTLSCSPISGHRSVSWYQQTPGQGLQFLFEYFSETQRNKGNFPGRFSGRQFSNSRSEMNVSTLELGDSALYLCASSEDRNYGYTFGSGTRLTVV.